The entry that follows covers one T cell receptor beta chain sequence. The antigen remains undetermined. V was clipped by 4 bases and J by 6 bases; unmatched bases: 7. CDR3 length: 15 residues. Germline CDR1 and CDR2: SGHRS and YFSETQ. This sample is drawn from a study of shared clonotypes between healthy human individuals. The study's findings and limits: Only blood was sampled; tissue repertoires likely differ. Memory subsets generally showed lower estimated richness than naive subsets.

Repertoires were generated with immunoSEQ multiplex PCR, while TCRdb's copy carries only in-frame clones and drops some. Among about 2.4 million clones listed, 93% were seen once. The receptor was derived from a man aged 18 to 29 in good health. Some clones in this sample may be carry-over from other donors' samples. The rearrangement uses TRBV5-1 and TRBJ1-5; 10 positions match TRBD1. The source material was naive CD4+ T cells from PBMCs. The subset denotes: CD45RA+ positively selected. The CDR3 protein is CASSPTGGHPQPQHF. CDR3 DNA: TGCGCCAGCAGCCCGACAGGGGGCCACCCTCAGCCCCAGCATTTT.